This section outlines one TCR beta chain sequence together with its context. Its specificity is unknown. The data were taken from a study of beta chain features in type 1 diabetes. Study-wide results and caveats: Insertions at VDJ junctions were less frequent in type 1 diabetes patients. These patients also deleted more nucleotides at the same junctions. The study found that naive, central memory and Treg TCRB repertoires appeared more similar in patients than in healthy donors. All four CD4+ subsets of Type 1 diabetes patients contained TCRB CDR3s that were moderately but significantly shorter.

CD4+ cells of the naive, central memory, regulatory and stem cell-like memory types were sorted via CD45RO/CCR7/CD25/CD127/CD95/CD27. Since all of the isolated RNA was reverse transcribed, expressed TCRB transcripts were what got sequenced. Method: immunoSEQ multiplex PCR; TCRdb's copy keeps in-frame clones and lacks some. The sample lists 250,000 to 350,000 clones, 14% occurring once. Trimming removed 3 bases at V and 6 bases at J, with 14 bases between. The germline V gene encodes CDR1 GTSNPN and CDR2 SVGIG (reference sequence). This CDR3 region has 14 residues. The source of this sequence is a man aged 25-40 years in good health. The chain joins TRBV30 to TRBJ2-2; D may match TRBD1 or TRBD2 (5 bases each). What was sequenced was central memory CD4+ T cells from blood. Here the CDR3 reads CAWRASGTAGELFF. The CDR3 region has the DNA TGTGCCTGGAGGGCTTCGGGGACCGCCGGGGAGCTGTTTTTT.